This TCR beta chain was observed in a study of T cell changes during pregnancy in multiple sclerosis. J gave up 1 base and V 5 bases, and 3 bases lay outside the gene matches. The germline V gene encodes CDR1 SQVTM and CDR2 ANQGSEA. The CDR3 is 13 amino acids. TCRdb's copy holds only in-frame clones and misses some; the assay was immunoSEQ multiplex PCR. Among 40,000 to 60,000 clones listed, 85% to 95% were seen once. Material: CD4+ T cells from peripheral blood mononuclear cells, obtained in the third trimester of pregnancy. The J gene is TRBJ1-1, the V gene TRBV29-1; 8 nucleotides line up with TRBD1. The clonotype originates from a female donor with multiple sclerosis, enrolled in a pregnancy study. The CDR3 reads CSVTGTGNTEAFF. The CDR3 region has the DNA TGCAGCGTTACCGGGACAGGGAACACTGAAGCTTTCTTT. Based on the CDR3 plus reference TRBV29-1 and TRBJ1-1, the full variable domain is SAVISQKPSRDICQRGTSLTIQCQVDSQVTMMFWYRQQPGQSLTLIATANQGSEATYESGFVIDKFPISRPNLTFSTLTVSNMSPEDSSIYLCSVTGTGNTEAFFGQGTRLTVV.